This T cell receptor beta chain was identified during a study of regulatory T cells in long-lasting Graves disease. Study background: Patients with persistent Graves' disease had over 5 years of antithyroid drugs and persistent TSH receptor antibodies.

Indicated time point: persistent/refractory GD, antithyroid drugs over 5 years with positive TRAb. RNA isolated from PBMCs was used to make the TCR library. Each of the patients was recruited from an endocrinology department situated in Xi'an, China. EDTA tubes received around 9 milliliters of drawn peripheral blood. CDR1 MRHNA and CDR2 SNTAGT come from the germline V gene. The CDR3 has 14 amino acids. V gave up 6 bases and J gave up 3 bases, with 14 bases separating them. The sample holds many counts of this clonotype. No antigen is known for it. According to the study, TCR beta libraries were built with iRepertoire HTBI primers and CDR3-region Arm-PCR. Each CDR3 protein gets one entry after TCRdb re-called the multiplex PCR reads with MiXCR. Among about 290,000 distinct CDR3 sequences listed, around 23% were seen once. General study points: Accuracy may have been reduced by the small sample size.

The TCR was taken from a female donor with Graves disease. The sequencing here drew on peripheral blood mononuclear cells (PBMCs), taken when the disease was refractory, from a patient treated with antithyroid drugs. J is TRBJ2-5 and V is TRBV6-4; a weak D match, TRBD1 (6 bases). The CDR3 region is CASRRRDTEETQYF. The DNA of the CDR3 is TGTGCCAGCAGACGCCGGGACACTGAAGAGACCCAGTACTTC.